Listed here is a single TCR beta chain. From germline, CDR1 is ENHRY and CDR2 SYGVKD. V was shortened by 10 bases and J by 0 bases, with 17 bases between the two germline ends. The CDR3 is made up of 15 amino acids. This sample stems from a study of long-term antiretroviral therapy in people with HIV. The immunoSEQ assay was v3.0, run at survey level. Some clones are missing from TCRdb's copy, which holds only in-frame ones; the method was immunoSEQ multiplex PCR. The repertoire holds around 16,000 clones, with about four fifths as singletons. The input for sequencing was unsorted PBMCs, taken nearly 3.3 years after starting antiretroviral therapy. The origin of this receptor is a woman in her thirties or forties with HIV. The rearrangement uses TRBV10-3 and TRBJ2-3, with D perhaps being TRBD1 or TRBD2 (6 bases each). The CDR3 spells CATLGGHSSTDTQYF. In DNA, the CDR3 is TGTGCCACACTGGGGGGACATTCTAGCACAGATACGCAGTATTTT.